The T cell receptor beta chain under discussion was sequenced for a study of CD8+ T cells in alopecia areata. Overall study context: Patients remained on tofacitinib for 6 to 18 months and then went 6 months without it. Whole-study results and caveats: When scalp samples are sequenced, resident alphabeta T cells of normal skin are also captured.

It was cDNA, reverse transcribed from extracted RNA, that served as the sequencing template. Measured with immunoSEQ multiplex PCR; TCRdb has only the in-frame clones, and not every one. Of 180,000 or so clones listed, roughly 65% are singletons. Sorting of PBMCs yielded the CD4+ and CD8+ T cells. Regarding this clone: Its antigen is unknown.

Per the germline V gene, CDR1 is SQVTM and CDR2 is ANQGSEA. The CDR3 sequence is 12 residues long. Trimming removed 4 bases from V and 7 bases from J, with 13 bases in between. The V gene is TRBV29-1, the J gene TRBJ1-2; D is ambiguous. This TCR was recovered from a human donor with alopecia areata. The sample consisted of CD4+ T cells sorted from blood, taken at week 0. Here the CDR3 reads CSVGTERGGYTF. DNA of the CDR3: TGCAGCGTTGGGACCGAAAGAGGTGGCTACACCTTC.